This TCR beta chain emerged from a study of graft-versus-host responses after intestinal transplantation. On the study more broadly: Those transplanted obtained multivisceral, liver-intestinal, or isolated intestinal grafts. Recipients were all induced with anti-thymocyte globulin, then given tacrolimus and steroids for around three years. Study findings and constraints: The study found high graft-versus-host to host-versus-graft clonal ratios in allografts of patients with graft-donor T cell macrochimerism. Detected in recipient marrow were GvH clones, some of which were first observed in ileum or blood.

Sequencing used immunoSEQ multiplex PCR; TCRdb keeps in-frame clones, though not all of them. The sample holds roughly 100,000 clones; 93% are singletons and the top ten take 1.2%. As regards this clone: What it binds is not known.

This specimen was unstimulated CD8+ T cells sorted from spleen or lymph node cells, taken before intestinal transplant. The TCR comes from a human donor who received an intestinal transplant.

This CDR3 reads CASSFLGLAYEQYF. In DNA, the CDR3 is TGTGCCAGCAGCTTTTTGGGACTAGCTTACGAGCAGTACTTC. V is TRBV7-8 and J is TRBJ2-7; TRBD2 matches at 9 bases. CDR3 length equals 14 residues. The ends lost 3 bases at V and 4 bases at J; junction bases unmatched: 4. Germline-derived CDR1 and CDR2 are SGHVS and FQNEAQ.